The 27 T cell receptor beta chains presented below share a single source sample, sequenced in a study of shared clonotypes between healthy human individuals. Repertoires were generated with immunoSEQ multiplex PCR, while TCRdb's copy carries only in-frame clones and drops some. The repertoire holds a few million clones, around 90% seen once, with 0.14% in the top ten. Sequences were obtained from naive CD4+ T cells sorted from blood. Subset reported: CD45RA+ positively selected. The receptor set was obtained from a man younger than 35 in good health.

This clone occurred a few times. The chain recombines TRBV28 with TRBJ1-2; D uncertain. V was shortened by 5 bases and J by 2 bases, with 15 bases between the two germline ends. Germline assignment: CDR1 MDHEN and CDR2 SYDVKM. The CDR3 sequence is 15 residues long. CDR3 coding DNA: TGTGCCAGCAGTCTAAGGCTCAACCTCAACTATGGCTACACCTTC. Translating gives CASSLRLNLNYGYTF.

The chain has TRBV18 and TRBJ2-1; maybe TRBD1 (7 bases). Trimming removed 0 bases from V and 6 bases from J, with 24 bases in between. The CDR3 runs to 19 residues. The germline gives CDR1 KGHSH, CDR2 LQKENI. The DNA of the CDR3 is TGTGCCAGCTCACCACCGGGTCTCAGGGGGACTGCAGTGATCAATGAGCAGTTCTTC. Translation gives CASSPPGLRGTAVINEQFF. The full variable domain, in which reference TRBV18 and TRBJ2-1 provide the parts outside the CDR3, is NAGVMQNPRHLVRRRGQEARLRCSPMKGHSHVYWYRQLPEEGLKFMVYLQKENIIDESGMPKERFSAEFPKEGPSILRIQQVVRGDSAAYFCASSPPGLRGTAVINEQFFGPGTRLTVL.

The chain uses TRBV9 and TRBJ2-2; D gene unclear. V lost 2 bases, J lost 0 bases, and 8 bases lay in between. The germline CDR1 and CDR2 sequences are SGDLS and YYNGEE. CDR3 length: 15 amino acids. CDR3 sequence reads: CASSVRRTNTGELFF. DNA of the CDR3: TGTGCCAGCAGCGTCAGGCGGACGAACACCGGGGAGCTGTTTTTT.

The V call is TRBV18, the J call TRBJ2-7; D call uncertain. Germline lookup yields CDR1 KGHSH and CDR2 LQKENI. Trimming took off 5 bases at V and 2 bases at J, with 10 bases between the two ends. The CDR3 loop spans 13 amino acids. The CDR3 DNA reads TGTGCCAGCTCAGTTACAGAGGCCTACGAGCAGTACTTC. Its protein product is CASSVTEAYEQYF.

This clone occurred once. The V gene is TRBV4-1, the J gene TRBJ2-1; D may be TRBD2 (6 bases). The CDR3 has 16 residues. V lost 1 base and J lost 2, with 12 bases in between. CDR1 is MGHRA, CDR2 YSYEKL, per germline. The DNA of the CDR3 is TGCGCCAGCAGCCAAGTGGGGGACTGGCCCTACAATGAGCAGTTCTTC. As protein: CASSQVGDWPYNEQFF.

V gene TRBV7-2 combines with J gene TRBJ1-5; no clear D gene. Germline V CDR1 and CDR2: SGHTA, FQGNSA. Trimming cost V 1 base and J 3 bases, with 10 bases left between them. This CDR3 is 15 amino acids long. The CDR3 DNA is TGTGCCAGCAGCTTAGACAGCCAGTTCAATCAGCCCCAGCATTTT. It codes for CASSLDSQFNQPQHF.

CDR3 coding DNA: TGTGCCATCAGGGACATTGGCTCCTACAATGAGCAGTTCTTC. Translating gives CAIRDIGSYNEQFF. The chain recombines TRBV10-3 with TRBJ2-1; possibly TRBD1 for D (5 bases). The CDR3 has 14 residues. Germline V gene data show CDR1 as ENHRY and CDR2 as SYGVKD. V shed 6 bases and J shed 0 bases, with 9 bases lying between them.

V usage is TRBV7-9 and J usage is TRBJ2-3, with 7 positions matching TRBD1. With V trimmed by 2 bases and J by 4 bases, 9 bases remained unmatched. The length of the CDR3 is 16 residues. The germline V gene has CDR1 SEHNR and CDR2 FQNEAQ (reference sequence). CDR3 sequence reads: CASSLTGTVRADTQYF. The CDR3 bases are TGTGCCAGCAGCTTAACCGGGACAGTCAGGGCAGATACGCAGTATTTT.

This CDR3 is CAISPGATLEKLFF. For the CDR3, the DNA is TGTGCCATCAGTCCAGGGGCCACCCTTGAAAAACTGTTTTTT. The rearrangement links TRBV10-3 to TRBJ1-4; perhaps TRBD1 as D (6 bases). The CDR3 length is 14 residues. The V end lost 5 bases, the J end lost 7 bases, and 14 bases lay between the germline ends. Germline lookup yields CDR1 ENHRY and CDR2 SYGVKD.

The chain carries TRBV7-2 and TRBJ2-1, with unresolved D. The germline V and J ends were trimmed by 3 bases and 5 bases, with 5 bases remaining between them. The CDR3 has 12 residues. CDR1 is SGHTA and CDR2 is FQGNSA in the germline V gene. The CDR3 protein is CASSLSDNEQFF. CDR3 sequence (DNA): TGTGCCAGCAGCTTGTCCGACAATGAGCAGTTCTTC.

Written as DNA, the CDR3 is TGTGCCAGCAGCAGGACAGGGGAGTACAATCAGCCCCAGCATTTT. This encodes CASSRTGEYNQPQHF. The chain has TRBV6-5 and TRBJ1-5; 9 nucleotides align to TRBD1. Germline CDR1 is MNHEY and CDR2 is SVGAGI. CDR3 length equals 15 residues. V was pared by 6 bases and J by 3 bases, with 6 bases of the junction left unmatched.

The chain recombines TRBV7-2 with TRBJ1-2; no clear D gene. Germline CDR1 and CDR2: SGHTA and FQGNSA. This CDR3 region has 15 residues. V lost 5 bases to trimming and J lost 2 bases, with 15 bases between them. The CDR3 reads CASSSIRDPNYGYTF. The CDR3 DNA is TGTGCCAGCAGCAGCATCCGGGATCCCAACTATGGCTACACCTTC.

This clone has only one observation. The rearrangement joins TRBV7-9 to TRBJ2-5; no clear D gene. Germline V gene lookup returns CDR1 SEHNR and CDR2 FQNEAQ (reference sequence). The CDR3 sequence is 13 residues long. V lost 8 bases, J lost 5 bases, and 15 bases lay in between. As DNA, the CDR3 is TGTGCCAGCCTCCCACAACCTGAGGAGACCCAGTACTTC. This encodes CASLPQPEETQYF.

The chain links TRBV5-6 to TRBJ1-2, with D tentatively TRBD1 (6 bases). Germline assignment: CDR1 SGHDT and CDR2 YYEEEE. This CDR3 has 12 residues. Trimming cost V 0 bases and J 6 bases, with 6 bases left between them. CDR3 bases: TGTGCCAGCAGCTTGGCAGGGGATGGCTACACCTTC. Translating it yields CASSLAGDGYTF.

This chain uses TRBV28 with TRBJ2-7, with 8 bases identical to TRBD1. The ends lost 5 bases at V and 3 bases at J; junction bases unmatched: 6. There are 14 residues in the CDR3. CDR1 and CDR2 from the germline V gene are MDHEN and SYDVKM. CDR3 loop: CASSGPGTGYEQYF. The CDR3 DNA follows: TGTGCCAGCAGTGGTCCCGGGACAGGCTACGAGCAGTACTTC.

The chain carries TRBV7-9 and TRBJ2-1; 12 positions match TRBD2. The CDR3 loop spans 19 amino acids. Looked up from germline, CDR1 is SEHNR and CDR2 is FQNEAQ (reference sequence). V lost 2 bases and J lost 7; bases outside the gene matches: 15. The chain's CDR3 is CASSLSVLQTSGRINEQFF. CDR3 in DNA: TGTGCCAGCAGCTTATCAGTGTTGCAGACTAGCGGGAGAATTAATGAGCAGTTCTTC.

The J gene is TRBJ1-1, the V gene TRBV10-3; TRBD1 is a possible D gene (5 bases). The CDR3 sequence is 13 residues long. Germline assignment: CDR1 ENHRY and CDR2 SYGVKD. Trimming took 4 bases from V and 4 from J, leaving 10 bases between them. This CDR3 reads CAISGGGFTEAFF. In DNA form, the CDR3 reads TGTGCCATCAGTGGTGGGGGGTTCACTGAAGCTTTCTTT.

The gene calls are TRBV9 and TRBJ1-3, with a weak D call TRBD1 (5 bases). V lost 0 bases and J lost 0, with 10 bases in between. Germline V gene data show CDR1 as SGDLS and CDR2 as YYNGEE. The CDR3 has 16 residues. The CDR3 coding sequence is TGTGCCAGCAGCGTAGGGGGCAGCCTCTCTGGAAACACCATATATTTT. Its translation: CASSVGGSLSGNTIYF.

This chain connects TRBV19 to TRBJ2-7, with D possibly being TRBD2 (5 bases). Germline lookup yields CDR1 LNHDA and CDR2 SQIVND (reference sequence). Trimming removed 9 bases from V and 4 bases from J, with 19 bases in between. The CDR3 length is 14 residues. The CDR3 DNA reads TGTGCCAGCAGCGGAAGGGAGTCTGGGTACGAGCAGTACTTC. Protein: CASSGRESGYEQYF.

This clone occurred once. This same CDR3 is encoded by further DNA sequences in the sample. The chain recombines TRBV18 with TRBJ2-2, with D unresolved. CDR1 and CDR2 (germline): KGHSH, LQKENI. The CDR3 has 15 residues. V lost 2 bases to trimming and J lost 1 base, with 8 bases between them. CDR3 nucleotides: TGTGCCAGCTCACCAGGGCACCAGAACACCGGGGAGCTGTTTTTT. Protein sequence: CASSPGHQNTGELFF.

The genes are TRBV7-2 and TRBJ2-1, with D tentatively TRBD1 (8 bases). Trimming shortened V by 6 bases and J by 8 bases, and 20 bases separated the two germline ends. The CDR3 covers 15 residues. Germline V gives CDR1 SGHTA, CDR2 FQGNSA. The CDR3 DNA reads TGTGCCAGCAGTCGCACCCGGACAGGGAGGGATGAGCAGTTCTTC. Encoded protein: CASSRTRTGRDEQFF.

V usage is TRBV5-1 and J usage is TRBJ1-1; 7 positions match TRBD1. The CDR3 has 16 amino acids. CDR1 is SGHRS and CDR2 is YFSETQ in the germline V gene. The V segment lost 0 bases and the J segment 4 bases; nucleotides outside the gene matches: 9. CDR3 loop: CASSLVMSGGSTEAFF. The CDR3 DNA reads TGCGCCAGCAGCTTGGTTATGTCAGGGGGGAGCACTGAAGCTTTCTTT.

This clone was counted once. The chain couples TRBV11-2 to TRBJ1-1, with TRBD1 matching 7 bases. The CDR3 covers 16 residues. The V gene end was trimmed by 2 bases and the J gene end by 1 base; junction bases not matched to a gene: 7. Looked up from germline, CDR1 is SGHAT and CDR2 is FQNNGV. For the CDR3, the DNA is TGTGCCAGCAGCTTAAACCGACAGGGCTGGAACACTGAAGCTTTCTTT. Its protein is CASSLNRQGWNTEAFF. The entire variable domain, with the rest obtained from reference TRBV11-2 and TRBJ1-1, is as follows: EAGVAQSPRYKIIEKRQSVAFWCNPISGHATLYWYQQILGQGPKLLIQFQNNGVVDDSQLPKDRFSAERLKGVDSTLKIQPAKLEDSAVYLCASSLNRQGWNTEAFFGQGTRLTVV.

In nucleotides, the CDR3 is TGTGCCAGCAGCTTAGGGGGACCACCGTACTTC. Protein product: CASSLGGPPYF. The gene calls are TRBV7-6 and TRBJ2-5, with D perhaps being TRBD1 or TRBD2 (5 bases each). V lost 1 base to trimming and J lost 13 bases, with 10 bases between them. Germline CDR1 reads SGHVS; CDR2 reads FNYEAQ. The CDR3 loop spans 11 amino acids.

The chain uses TRBV9 and TRBJ1-2; D is undetermined. Germline V lookup: CDR1 SGDLS, CDR2 YYNGEE. The CDR3 loop spans 14 amino acids. The V end lost 0 bases, the J end lost 2 bases, and 8 bases lay between the germline ends. CDR3 bases: TGTGCCAGCAGCGTAGTTCCGATAAACTATGGCTACACCTTC. Protein sequence: CASSVVPINYGYTF.

This rearrangement joins TRBV5-1 to TRBJ2-3, with D perhaps TRBD1 (6 bases). Trimming left V 0 bases short and J 6 bases short, with 14 bases between. Germline V gene data show CDR1 as SGHRS and CDR2 as YFSETQ. This CDR3 has 15 residues. This CDR3 reads CASSLETGPADTQYF. In nucleotides, the CDR3 is TGCGCCAGCAGCTTGGAGACAGGCCCTGCGGATACGCAGTATTTT.

This clone was seen once. The chain's CDR3 is CASSYPSTSGTDTQYF. DNA of the CDR3: TGTGCCAGCAGCTATCCCTCGACTAGCGGCACAGATACGCAGTATTTT. The chain joins TRBV7-9 to TRBJ2-3; 8 bases agree with TRBD2. This CDR3 is built from 16 residues. CDR1 is SEHNR, CDR2 FQNEAQ, per germline (reference sequence). V trimming: 4 bases; J trimming: 1 base; junction bases outside the gene matches: 7.